This T cell receptor (beta chain) came from a study of graft-versus-host responses after intestinal transplantation. About the study: Tacrolimus and steroids were given for 2 to 4 years to all recipients after anti-thymocyte globulin induction. Points from the study as a whole: HvG clone declines early post-transplant were associated with peak circulating GvH levels. Allografts of patients with graft-donor T cell macrochimerism showed high graft-versus-host to host-versus-graft clone ratios.

Trimming at V came to 7 bases and at J to 0 bases, leaving 7 bases not matched to a gene. CDR3 length equals 14 residues. The germline gives CDR1 SQVTM, CDR2 ANQGSEA. Sequenced by immunoSEQ multiplex PCR; TCRdb stores in-frame clones only, minus some. The table includes about 9,700 clones, 35% to 40% detected once. Labeling with CFSE marked approximately 200,000 responder cells, which were plated with approximately 200,000 irradiated, violet-dye-labeled stimulator cells. This clone has a handful of counts. The chain is built from TRBV29-1 and TRBJ2-3; 7 nucleotides match TRBD1. The receptor was isolated from a human patient who received an intestinal transplant. The sequences come from alloreactive CD8+ T cells from a mixed lymphocyte reaction culture, collected before intestinal transplant. Subset here: CFSE-low proliferating T cells sorted from roughly six-day pre-transplant mixed lymphocyte reaction (GvH or HvG direction). Here the CDR3 DNA reads TGCAGCGCCGACAGGGAGTCGAGCACAGATACGCAGTATTTT. This translates into CSADRESSTDTQYF.